Listed below are T cell receptor beta chains from one sample, sequenced in a study of cytomegalovirus exposure and HLA in healthy donors. Sequencing used immunoSEQ multiplex PCR; TCRdb keeps in-frame clones, though not all of them. The repertoire includes 200,000 to 250,000 clones, 70% to 85% of them detected once, and 0.58% sits in the top ten. The specimen sequenced was PBMCs. These receptors were obtained from a woman aged 40 to 55 in good health and CMV-seronegative. Both conserved end residues are trimmed from each CDR3.

>TRBJ1-1|TRBV5-4
ASTKGGVYDTEAF
>TRBJ1-2|TRBV27
ASSSTGGGYT
>TRBJ1-2|TRBV11-2
ASSLDSGTGSYGYT
>TRBJ2-7|TRBV18
ASSPPFPGAYEQY
>TRBJ2-3|TRBV12-5
ASGLTDTQY
>TRBJ1-1|TRBV27
ASSRPGTGVFTEAF
>TRBJ1-2|TRBV27
ASSSTGGLLRYT
>NA|TRBV6-5
ASRTGRGQGYEQY
>TRBJ2-1|TRBV2
ASSGGTGANNEQF
>TRBJ2-3|TRBV28
ASSFQRGKTDTQY
>TRBJ1-1|TRBV30
AAGRGNTEAF